This T cell receptor (beta chain) was sequenced in a study of sequential checkpoint blockade in melanoma. Treatment: randomized to nivolumab then ipilimumab (arm A) or the reverse (arm B). TCRdb keeps only in-frame clones here, not all; method: immunoSEQ multiplex PCR. The sample consists of approximately 3,300 clones, over 15% of them appearing once. Trimming shortened V by 2 bases and J by 3 bases, and 8 bases separated the two germline ends. This CDR3 contains 15 residues. Germline V gene lookup returns CDR1 MNHGY and CDR2 SAAAGT. This clone was detected a few times. The chain uses TRBV6-8 and TRBJ1-6, with D perhaps TRBD1 (5 bases). Here the sequenced sample was tumor tissue (inferred from file names), taken from a patient given nivolumab and ipilimumab in sequence. The sequence was obtained from a human donor with melanoma. The CDR3 region has the DNA TGTGCCAGCAGTTACGCGGGGGACTATAATTCACCCCTCCACTTT. It encodes CASSYAGDYNSPLHF.